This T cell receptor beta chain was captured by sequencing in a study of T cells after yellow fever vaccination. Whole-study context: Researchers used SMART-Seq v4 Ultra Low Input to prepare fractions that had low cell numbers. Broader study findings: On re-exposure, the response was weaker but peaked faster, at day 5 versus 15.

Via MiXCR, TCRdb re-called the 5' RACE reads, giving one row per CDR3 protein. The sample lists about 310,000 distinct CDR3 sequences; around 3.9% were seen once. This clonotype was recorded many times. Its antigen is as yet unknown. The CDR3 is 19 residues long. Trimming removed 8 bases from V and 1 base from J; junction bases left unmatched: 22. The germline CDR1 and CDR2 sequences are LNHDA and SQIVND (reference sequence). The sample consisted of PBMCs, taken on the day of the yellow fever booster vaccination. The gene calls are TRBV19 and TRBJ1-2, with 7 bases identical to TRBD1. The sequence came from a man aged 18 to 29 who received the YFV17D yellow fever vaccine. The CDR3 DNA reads TGTGCCAGTCTCCCAATTTCTCTAACAGGGGAAGAAGTTAACTATGGCTACACCTTC. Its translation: CASLPISLTGEEVNYGYTF.